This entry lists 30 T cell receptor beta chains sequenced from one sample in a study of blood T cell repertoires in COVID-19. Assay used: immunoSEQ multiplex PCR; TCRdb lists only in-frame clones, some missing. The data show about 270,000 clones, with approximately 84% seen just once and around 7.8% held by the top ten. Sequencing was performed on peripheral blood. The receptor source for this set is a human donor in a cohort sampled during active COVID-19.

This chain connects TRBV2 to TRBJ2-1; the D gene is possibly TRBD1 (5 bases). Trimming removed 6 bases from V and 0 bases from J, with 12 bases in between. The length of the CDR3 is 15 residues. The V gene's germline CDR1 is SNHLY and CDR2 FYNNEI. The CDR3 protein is CASRVVDSSYNEQFF. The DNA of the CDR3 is TGTGCCAGCAGAGTTGTTGACAGCTCCTACAATGAGCAGTTCTTC.

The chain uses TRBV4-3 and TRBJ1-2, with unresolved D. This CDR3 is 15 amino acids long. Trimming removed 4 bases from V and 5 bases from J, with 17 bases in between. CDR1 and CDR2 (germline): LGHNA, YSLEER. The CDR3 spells CASSPRAGSGYGYTF. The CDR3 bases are TGCGCCAGCAGCCCGAGGGCGGGGAGCGGATATGGCTACACCTTC.

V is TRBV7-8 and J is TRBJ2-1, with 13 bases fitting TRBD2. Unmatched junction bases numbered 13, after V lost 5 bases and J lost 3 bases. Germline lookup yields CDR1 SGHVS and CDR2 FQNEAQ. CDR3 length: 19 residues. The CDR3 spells CASSLRTSGGAWVYNEQFF. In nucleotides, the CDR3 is TGTGCCAGCAGCCTAAGAACTAGCGGGGGGGCTTGGGTCTACAATGAGCAGTTCTTC.

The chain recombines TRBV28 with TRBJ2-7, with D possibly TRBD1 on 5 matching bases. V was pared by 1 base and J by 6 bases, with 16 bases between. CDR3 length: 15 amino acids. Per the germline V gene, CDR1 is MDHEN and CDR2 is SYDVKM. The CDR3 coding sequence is TGTGCCAGCAGTTTATTGGCAGGGAAGTCCCTCGAGCAGTACTTC. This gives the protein CASSLLAGKSLEQYF.

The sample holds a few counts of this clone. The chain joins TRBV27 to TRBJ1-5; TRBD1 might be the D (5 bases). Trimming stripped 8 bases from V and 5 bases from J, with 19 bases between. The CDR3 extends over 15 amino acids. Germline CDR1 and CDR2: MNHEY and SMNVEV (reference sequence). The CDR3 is CASANLGAPDQPQHF. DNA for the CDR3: TGTGCCAGCGCGAACCTTGGGGCTCCGGATCAGCCCCAGCATTTT.

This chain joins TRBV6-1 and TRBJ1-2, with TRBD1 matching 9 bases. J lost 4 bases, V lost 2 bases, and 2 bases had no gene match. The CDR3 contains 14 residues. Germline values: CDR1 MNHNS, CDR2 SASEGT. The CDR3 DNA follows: TGTGCCAGCAGTGAAACAGGGGGCGGCTATGGCTACACCTTC. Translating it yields CASSETGGGYGYTF.

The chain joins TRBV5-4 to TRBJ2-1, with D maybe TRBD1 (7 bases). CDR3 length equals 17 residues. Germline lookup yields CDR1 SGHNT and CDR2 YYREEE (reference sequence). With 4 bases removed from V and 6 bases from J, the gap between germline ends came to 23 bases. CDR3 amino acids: CASSAVVAGQYANEQFF. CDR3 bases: TGTGCCAGCAGCGCCGTCGTCGCGGGACAGTATGCCAATGAGCAGTTCTTC. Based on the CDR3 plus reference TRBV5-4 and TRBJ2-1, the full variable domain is ETGVTQSPTHLIKTRGQQVTLRCSSQSGHNTVSWYQQALGQGPQFIFQYYREEENGRGNFPPRFSGLQFPNYSSELNVNALELDDSALYLCASSAVVAGQYANEQFFGPGTRLTVL.

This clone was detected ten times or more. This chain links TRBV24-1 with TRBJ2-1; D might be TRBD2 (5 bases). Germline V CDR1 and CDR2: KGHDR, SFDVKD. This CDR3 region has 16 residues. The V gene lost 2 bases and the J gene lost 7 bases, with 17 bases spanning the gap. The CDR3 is CATSDSRTPFANEQFF. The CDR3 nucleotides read TGTGCCACCAGTGATTCCCGGACTCCATTCGCAAATGAGCAGTTCTTC.

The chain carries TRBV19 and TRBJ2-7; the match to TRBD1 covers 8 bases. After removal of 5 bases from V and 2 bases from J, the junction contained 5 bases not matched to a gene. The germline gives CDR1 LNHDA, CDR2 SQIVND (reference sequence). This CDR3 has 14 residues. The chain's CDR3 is CASSDRTGPYEQYF. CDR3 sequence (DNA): TGTGCCAGTAGTGACCGGACAGGGCCCTACGAGCAGTACTTC.

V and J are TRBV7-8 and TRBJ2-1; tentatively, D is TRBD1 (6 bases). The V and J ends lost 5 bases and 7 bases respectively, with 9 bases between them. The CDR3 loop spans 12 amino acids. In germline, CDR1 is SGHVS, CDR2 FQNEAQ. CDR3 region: CASSPQGNEQFF. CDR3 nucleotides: TGTGCCAGCAGCCCCCAGGGGAATGAGCAGTTCTTC.

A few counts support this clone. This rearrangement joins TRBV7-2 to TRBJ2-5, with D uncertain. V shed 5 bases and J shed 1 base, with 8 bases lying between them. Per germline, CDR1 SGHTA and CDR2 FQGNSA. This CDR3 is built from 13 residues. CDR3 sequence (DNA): TGTGCCAGCAGCGTGACTGTCCAAGAGACCCAGTACTTC. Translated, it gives CASSVTVQETQYF.

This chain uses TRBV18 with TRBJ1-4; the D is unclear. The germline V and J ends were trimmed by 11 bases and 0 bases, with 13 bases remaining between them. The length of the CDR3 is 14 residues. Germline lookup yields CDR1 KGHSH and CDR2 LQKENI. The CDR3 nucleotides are TGTGCCTCGCTAGGAGTTTCAACTAATGAAAAACTGTTTTTT. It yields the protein CASLGVSTNEKLFF.

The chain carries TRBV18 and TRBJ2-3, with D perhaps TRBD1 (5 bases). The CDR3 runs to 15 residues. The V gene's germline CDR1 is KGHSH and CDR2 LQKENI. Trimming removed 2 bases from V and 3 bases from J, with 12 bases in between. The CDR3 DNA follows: TGTGCCAGCTCACCAAAGGGGTTTCGGACAGATACGCAGTATTTT. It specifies CASSPKGFRTDTQYF.

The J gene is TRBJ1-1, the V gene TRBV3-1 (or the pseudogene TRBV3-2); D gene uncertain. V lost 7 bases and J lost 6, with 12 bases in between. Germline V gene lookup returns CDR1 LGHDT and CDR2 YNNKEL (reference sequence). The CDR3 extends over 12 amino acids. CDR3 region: CASTGSRAEAFF. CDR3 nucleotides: TGTGCCAGCACCGGGAGTCGCGCTGAAGCTTTCTTT.

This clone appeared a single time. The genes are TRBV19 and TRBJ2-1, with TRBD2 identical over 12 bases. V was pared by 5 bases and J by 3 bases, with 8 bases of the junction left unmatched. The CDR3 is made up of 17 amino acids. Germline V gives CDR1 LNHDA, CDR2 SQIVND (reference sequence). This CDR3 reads CASSPWPTSGSYNEQFF. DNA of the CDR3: TGTGCCAGTAGTCCCTGGCCGACTAGCGGGAGCTACAATGAGCAGTTCTTC.

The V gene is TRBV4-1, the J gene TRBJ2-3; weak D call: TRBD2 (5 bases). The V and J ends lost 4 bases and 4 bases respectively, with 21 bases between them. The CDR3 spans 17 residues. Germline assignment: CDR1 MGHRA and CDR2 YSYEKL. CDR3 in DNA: TGCGCCAGCAGCCCTGAGGGAAGAATCGGGTTTTCAGATACGCAGTATTTT. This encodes CASSPEGRIGFSDTQYF.

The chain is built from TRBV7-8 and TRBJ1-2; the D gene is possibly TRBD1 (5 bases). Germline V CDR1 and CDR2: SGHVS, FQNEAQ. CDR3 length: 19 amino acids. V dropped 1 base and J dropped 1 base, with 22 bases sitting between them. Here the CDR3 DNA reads TGTGCCAGCAGCTTAGAAGTCCTAGGACAAGGCCAGTTTAACTATGGCTACACCTTC. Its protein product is CASSLEVLGQGQFNYGYTF.

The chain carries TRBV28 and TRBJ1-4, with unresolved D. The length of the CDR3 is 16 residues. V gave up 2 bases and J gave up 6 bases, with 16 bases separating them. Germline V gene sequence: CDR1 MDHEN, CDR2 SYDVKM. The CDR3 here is CASSLVSWRGDEKLFF. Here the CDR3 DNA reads TGTGCCAGCAGTTTAGTGAGCTGGAGAGGTGATGAAAAACTGTTTTTT.

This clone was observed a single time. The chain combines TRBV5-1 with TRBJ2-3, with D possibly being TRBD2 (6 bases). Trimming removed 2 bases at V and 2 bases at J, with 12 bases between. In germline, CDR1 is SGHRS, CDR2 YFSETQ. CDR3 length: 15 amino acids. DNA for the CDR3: TGCGCCAGCAGCTTCGGCGGGGTATACACAGATACGCAGTATTTT. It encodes CASSFGGVYTDTQYF.

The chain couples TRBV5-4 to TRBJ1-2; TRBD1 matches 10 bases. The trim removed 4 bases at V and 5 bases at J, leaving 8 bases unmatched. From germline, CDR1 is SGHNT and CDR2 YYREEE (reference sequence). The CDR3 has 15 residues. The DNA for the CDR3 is TGTGCCAGCAGCCCTAAACCGGGACAGGGGTATGGCTACACCTTC. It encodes CASSPKPGQGYGYTF.

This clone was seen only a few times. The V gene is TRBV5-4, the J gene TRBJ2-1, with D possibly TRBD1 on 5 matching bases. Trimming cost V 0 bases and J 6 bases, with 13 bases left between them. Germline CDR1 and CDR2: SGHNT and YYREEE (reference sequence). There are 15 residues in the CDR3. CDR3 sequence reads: CASSLGQLELNEQFF. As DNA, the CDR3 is TGTGCCAGCAGCTTGGGACAGTTAGAGCTCAATGAGCAGTTCTTC.

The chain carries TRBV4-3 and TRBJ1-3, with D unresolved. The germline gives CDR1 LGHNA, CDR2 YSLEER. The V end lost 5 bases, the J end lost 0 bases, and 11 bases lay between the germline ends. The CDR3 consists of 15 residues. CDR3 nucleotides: TGCGCCAGCAGCTCCCAGCGGAACTCTGGAAACACCATATATTTT. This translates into CASSSQRNSGNTIYF.

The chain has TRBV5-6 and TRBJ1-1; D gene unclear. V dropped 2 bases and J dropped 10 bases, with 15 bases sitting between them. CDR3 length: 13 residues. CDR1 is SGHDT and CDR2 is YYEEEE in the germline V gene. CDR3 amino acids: CASSFRDQSGAFF. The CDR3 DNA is TGTGCCAGCAGCTTCCGTGATCAGTCAGGAGCTTTCTTT.

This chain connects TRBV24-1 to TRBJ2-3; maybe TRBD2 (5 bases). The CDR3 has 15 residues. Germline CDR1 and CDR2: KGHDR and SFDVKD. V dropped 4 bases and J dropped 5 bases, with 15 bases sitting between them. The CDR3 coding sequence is TGTGCCACCAGTGACCCTTCTAGAAGCGGAGATACGCAGTATTTT. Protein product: CATSDPSRSGDTQYF.

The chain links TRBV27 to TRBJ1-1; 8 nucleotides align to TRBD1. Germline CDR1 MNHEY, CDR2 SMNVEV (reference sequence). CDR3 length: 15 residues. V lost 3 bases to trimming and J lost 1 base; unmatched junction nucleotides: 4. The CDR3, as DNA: TGTGCCAGCAGTTTGGCTGGACAGGGGAACACTGAAGCTTTCTTT. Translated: CASSLAGQGNTEAFF.

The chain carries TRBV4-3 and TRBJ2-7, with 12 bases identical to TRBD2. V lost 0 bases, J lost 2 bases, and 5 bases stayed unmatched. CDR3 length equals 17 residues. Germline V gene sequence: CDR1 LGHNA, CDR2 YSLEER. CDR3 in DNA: TGCGCCAGCAGCCAAGAATCACTAGCGGGGGGACCCTACGAGCAGTACTTC. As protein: CASSQESLAGGPYEQYF.

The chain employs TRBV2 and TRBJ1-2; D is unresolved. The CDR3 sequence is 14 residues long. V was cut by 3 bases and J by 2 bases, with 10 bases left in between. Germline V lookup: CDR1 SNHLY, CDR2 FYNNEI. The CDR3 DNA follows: TGTGCCAGCAGTGAGCCGGTTAGAAACTATGGCTACACCTTC. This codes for CASSEPVRNYGYTF.

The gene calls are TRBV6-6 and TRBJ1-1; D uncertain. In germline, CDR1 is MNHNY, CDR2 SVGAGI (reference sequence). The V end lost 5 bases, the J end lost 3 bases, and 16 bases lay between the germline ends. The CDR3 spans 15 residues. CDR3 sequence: CASSVGRHVDTEAFF. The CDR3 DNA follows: TGTGCCAGCAGTGTCGGGAGACACGTGGACACTGAAGCTTTCTTT.

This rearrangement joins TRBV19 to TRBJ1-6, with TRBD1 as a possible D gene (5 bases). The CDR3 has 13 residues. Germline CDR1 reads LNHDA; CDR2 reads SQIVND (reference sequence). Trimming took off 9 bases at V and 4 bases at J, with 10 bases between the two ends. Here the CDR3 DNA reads TGTGCCAGCGCAGGGTCTTATAATTCACCCCTCCACTTT. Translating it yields CASAGSYNSPLHF.

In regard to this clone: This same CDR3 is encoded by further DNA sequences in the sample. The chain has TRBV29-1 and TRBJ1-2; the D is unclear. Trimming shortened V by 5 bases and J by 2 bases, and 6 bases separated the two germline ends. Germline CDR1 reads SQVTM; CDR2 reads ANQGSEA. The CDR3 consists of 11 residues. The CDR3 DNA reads TGCAGCGTTAGCGGAAACTATGGCTACACCTTC. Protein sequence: CSVSGNYGYTF.